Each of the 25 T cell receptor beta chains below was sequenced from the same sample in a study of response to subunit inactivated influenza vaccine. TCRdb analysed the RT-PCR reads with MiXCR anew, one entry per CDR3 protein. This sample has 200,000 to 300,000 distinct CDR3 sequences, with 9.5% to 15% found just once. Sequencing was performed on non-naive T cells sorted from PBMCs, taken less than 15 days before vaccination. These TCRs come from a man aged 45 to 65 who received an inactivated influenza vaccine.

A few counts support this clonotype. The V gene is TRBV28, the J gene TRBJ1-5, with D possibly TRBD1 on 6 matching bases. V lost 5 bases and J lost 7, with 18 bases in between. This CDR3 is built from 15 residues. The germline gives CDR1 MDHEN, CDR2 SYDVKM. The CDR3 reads CASSPSGRGLQPQHF. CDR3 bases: TGTGCCAGCAGTCCAAGCGGCAGGGGACTACAGCCCCAGCATTTT.

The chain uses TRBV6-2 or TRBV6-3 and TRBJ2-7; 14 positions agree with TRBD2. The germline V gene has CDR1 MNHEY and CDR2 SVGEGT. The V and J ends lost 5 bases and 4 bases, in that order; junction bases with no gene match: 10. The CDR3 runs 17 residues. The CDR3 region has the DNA TGTGCCAGCAGTCCTCCGGGACTAGCGGGAGTTAAGTACGAGCAGTACTTC. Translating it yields CASSPPGLAGVKYEQYF.

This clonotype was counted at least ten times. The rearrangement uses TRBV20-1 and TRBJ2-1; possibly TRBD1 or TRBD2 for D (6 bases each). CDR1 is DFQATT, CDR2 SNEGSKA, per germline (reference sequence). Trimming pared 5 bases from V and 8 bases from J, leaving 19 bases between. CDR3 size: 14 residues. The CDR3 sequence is CSAGGGAGHHEQFF. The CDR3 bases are TGCAGTGCTGGTGGCGGGGCGGGACACCATGAGCAGTTCTTC.

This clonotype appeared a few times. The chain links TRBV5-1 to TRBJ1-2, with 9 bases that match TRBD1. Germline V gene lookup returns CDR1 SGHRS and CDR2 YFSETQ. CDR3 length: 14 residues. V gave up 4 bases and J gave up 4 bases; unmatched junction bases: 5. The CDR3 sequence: CASSDLDRGYGYTF. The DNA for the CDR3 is TGCGCCAGCAGCGATCTGGACAGGGGCTATGGCTACACCTTC.

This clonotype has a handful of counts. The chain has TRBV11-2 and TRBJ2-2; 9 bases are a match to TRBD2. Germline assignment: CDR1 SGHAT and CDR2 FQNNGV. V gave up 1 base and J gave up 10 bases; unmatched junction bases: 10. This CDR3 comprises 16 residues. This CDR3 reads CASSLGVSSGAAELFF. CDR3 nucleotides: TGTGCCAGCAGCTTAGGGGTATCTAGCGGGGCCGCGGAGCTGTTTTTT.

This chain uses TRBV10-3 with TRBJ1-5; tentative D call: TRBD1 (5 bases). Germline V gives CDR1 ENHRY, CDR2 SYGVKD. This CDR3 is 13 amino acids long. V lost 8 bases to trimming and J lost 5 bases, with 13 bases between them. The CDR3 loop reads CAIGSGTDQPQHF. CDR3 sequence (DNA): TGTGCCATCGGCTCCGGGACGGATCAGCCCCAGCATTTT.

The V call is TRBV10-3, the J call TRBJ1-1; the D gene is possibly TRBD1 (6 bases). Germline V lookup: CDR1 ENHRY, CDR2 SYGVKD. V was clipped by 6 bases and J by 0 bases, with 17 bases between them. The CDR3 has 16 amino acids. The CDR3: CAIRKTLRGMNTEAFF. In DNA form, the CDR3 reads TGTGCCATCAGGAAAACCCTCAGGGGAATGAACACTGAAGCTTTCTTT.

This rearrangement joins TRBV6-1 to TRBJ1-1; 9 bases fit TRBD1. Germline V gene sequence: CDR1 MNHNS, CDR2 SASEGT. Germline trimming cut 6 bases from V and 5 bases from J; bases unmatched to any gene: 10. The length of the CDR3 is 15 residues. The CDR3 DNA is TGTGCCAGCAGGGAACAGGGGGCGTCTGGAACTGAAGCTTTCTTT. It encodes CASREQGASGTEAFF.

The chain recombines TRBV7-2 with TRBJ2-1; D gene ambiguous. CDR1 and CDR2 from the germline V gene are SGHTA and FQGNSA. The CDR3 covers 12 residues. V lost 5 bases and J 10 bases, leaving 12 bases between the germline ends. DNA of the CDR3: TGTGCCAGCAGCGCGACTTGGGGAGAGCAGTTCTTC. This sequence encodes CASSATWGEQFF.

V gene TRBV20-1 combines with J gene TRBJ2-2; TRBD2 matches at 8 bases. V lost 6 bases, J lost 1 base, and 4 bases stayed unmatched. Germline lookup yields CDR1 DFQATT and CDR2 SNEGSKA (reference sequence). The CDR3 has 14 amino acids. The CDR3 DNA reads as TGCAGTGCGAGGACTAGCCAGAACACCGGGGAGCTGTTTTTT. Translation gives CSARTSQNTGELFF.

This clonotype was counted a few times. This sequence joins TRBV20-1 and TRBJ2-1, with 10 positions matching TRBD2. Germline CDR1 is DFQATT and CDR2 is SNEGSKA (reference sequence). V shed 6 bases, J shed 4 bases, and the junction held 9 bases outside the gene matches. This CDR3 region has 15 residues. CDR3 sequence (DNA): TGCAGTGCGGCCCTAGCGGGGGAGACTTACAATGAGCAGTTCTTC. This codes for CSAALAGETYNEQFF.

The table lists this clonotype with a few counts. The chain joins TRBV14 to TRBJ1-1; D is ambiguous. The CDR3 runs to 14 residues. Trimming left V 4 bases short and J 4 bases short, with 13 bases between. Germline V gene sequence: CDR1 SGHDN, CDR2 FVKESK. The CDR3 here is CASSPRTKGTEAFF. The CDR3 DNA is TGTGCCAGCAGCCCAAGGACCAAGGGCACTGAAGCTTTCTTT. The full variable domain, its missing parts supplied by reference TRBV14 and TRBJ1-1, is EAGVTQFPSHSVIEKGQTVTLRCDPISGHDNLYWYRRVMGKEIKFLLHFVKESKQDESGMPNNRFLAERTGGTYSTLKVQPAELEDSGVYFCASSPRTKGTEAFFGQGTRLTVV.

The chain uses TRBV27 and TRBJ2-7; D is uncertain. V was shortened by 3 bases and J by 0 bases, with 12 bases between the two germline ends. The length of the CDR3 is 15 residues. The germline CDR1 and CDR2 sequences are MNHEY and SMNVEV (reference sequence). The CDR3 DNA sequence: TGTGCCAGCAGTTTTGAACTCTCAAGCTCCTACGAGCAGTACTTC. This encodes CASSFELSSSYEQYF.

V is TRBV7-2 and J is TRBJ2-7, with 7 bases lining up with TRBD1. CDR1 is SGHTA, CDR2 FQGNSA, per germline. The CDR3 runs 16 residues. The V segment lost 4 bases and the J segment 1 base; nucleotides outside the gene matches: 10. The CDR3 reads CASSSLTGKGSYEQYF. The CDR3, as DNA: TGTGCCAGCAGCTCACTGACAGGGAAGGGGTCCTACGAGCAGTACTTC.

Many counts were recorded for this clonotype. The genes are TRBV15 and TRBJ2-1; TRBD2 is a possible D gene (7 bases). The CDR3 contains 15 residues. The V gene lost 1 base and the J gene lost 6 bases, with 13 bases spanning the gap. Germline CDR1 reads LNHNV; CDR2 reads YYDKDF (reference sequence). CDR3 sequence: CATSRGGGGSNEQFF. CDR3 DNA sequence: TGTGCCACCAGCAGAGGGGGCGGGGGCTCCAATGAGCAGTTCTTC.

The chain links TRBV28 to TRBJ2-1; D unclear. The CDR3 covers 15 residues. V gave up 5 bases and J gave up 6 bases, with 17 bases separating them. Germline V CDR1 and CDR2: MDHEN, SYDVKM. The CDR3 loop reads CASSLSGLRRNEQFF. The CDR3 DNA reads TGTGCCAGCAGTCTATCCGGCCTCCGACGCAATGAGCAGTTCTTC.

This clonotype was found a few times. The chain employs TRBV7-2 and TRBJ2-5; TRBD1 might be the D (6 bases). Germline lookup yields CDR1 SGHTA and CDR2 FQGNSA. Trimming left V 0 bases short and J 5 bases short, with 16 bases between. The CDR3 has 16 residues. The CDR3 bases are TGTGCCAGCAGCTTAGCGGGGGTGGGGGCCCAGGAGACCCAGTACTTC. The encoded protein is CASSLAGVGAQETQYF.

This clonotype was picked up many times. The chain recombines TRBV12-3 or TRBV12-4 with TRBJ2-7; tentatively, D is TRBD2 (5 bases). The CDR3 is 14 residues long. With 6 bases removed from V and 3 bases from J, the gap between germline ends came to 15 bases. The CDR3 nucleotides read TGTGCCAGCAGCCCACGGGGTAAAGACTACGAGCAGTACTTC. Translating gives CASSPRGKDYEQYF.

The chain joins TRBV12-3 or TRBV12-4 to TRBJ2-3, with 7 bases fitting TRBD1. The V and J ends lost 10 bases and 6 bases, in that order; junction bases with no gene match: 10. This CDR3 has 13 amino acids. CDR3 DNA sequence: TGTGCCAACTCGGCAGGGGGATACGATACGCAGTATTTT. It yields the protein CANSAGGYDTQYF.

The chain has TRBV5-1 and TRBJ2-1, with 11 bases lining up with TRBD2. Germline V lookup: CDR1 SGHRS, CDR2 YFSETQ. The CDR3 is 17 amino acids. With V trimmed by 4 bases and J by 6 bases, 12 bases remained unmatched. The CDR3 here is CASSQNSGRERGNEQFF. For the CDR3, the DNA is TGCGCCAGCAGCCAGAATAGCGGGAGGGAACGAGGCAATGAGCAGTTCTTC.

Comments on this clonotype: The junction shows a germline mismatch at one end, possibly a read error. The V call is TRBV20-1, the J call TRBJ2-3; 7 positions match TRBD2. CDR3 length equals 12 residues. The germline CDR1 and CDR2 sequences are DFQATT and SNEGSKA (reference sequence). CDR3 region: CSARPPSGSSHF. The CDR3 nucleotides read TGCAGTGCTAGACCTCCTAGCGGCAGTTCCCATTTT.

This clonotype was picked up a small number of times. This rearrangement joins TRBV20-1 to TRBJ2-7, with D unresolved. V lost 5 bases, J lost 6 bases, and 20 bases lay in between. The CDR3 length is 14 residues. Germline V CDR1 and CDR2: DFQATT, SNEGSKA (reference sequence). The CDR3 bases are TGCAGTGCTTCTAATGTGGGTGGCTCTGGCGAGCAGTACTTC. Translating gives CSASNVGGSGEQYF.

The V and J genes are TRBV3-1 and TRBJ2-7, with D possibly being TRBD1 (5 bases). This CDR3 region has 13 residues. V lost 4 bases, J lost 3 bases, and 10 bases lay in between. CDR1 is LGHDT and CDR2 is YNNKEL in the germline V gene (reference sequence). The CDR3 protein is CASSPNRIYEQYF. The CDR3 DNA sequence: TGTGCCAGCAGCCCGAACAGGATCTACGAGCAGTACTTC.

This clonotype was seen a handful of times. The CDR3 DNA is TGTGCCATCAGCACGACAGGAAACACAGATACGCAGTATTTT. Protein: CAISTTGNTDTQYF. The rearrangement links TRBV10-3 to TRBJ2-3; D possibly corresponds to TRBD1 (6 bases). This CDR3 contains 14 residues. Germline CDR1 reads ENHRY; CDR2 reads SYGVKD. Trimming shortened V by 6 bases and J by 2 bases, and 12 bases separated the two germline ends.

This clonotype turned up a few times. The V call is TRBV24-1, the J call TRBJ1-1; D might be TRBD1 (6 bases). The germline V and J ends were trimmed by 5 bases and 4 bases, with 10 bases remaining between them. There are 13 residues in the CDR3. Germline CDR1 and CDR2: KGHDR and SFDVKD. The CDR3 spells CATSVGGGTEAFF. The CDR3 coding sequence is TGTGCCACCAGTGTAGGGGGGGGCACTGAAGCTTTCTTT.